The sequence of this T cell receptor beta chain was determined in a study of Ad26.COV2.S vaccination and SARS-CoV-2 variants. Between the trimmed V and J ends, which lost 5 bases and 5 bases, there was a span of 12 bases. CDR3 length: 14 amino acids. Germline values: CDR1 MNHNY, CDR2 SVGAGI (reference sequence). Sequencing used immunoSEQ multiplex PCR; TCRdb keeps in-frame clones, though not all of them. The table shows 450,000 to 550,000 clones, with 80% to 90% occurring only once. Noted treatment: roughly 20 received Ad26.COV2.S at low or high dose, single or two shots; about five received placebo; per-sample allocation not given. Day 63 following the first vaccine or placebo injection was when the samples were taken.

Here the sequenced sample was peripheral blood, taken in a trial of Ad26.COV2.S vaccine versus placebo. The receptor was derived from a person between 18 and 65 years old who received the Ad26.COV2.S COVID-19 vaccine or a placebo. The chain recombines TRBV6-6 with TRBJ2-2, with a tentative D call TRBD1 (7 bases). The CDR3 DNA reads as TGTGCCAGCAGTCTCTCAGGGGGGACCGGGGAGCTGTTTTTT. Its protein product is CASSLSGGTGELFF.